Shown below are 11 T cell receptor beta chains from a single sample sequenced in a study of T-cell memory formation after mild COVID-19. TCRdb passed the 5' RACE reads through MiXCR, listing each CDR3 protein once. The data show fewer than 50,000 distinct CDR3 sequences, nearly 9.5% seen once. The sample consisted of PBMCs or a T cell subset sorted from them (not recorded which). The receptors here all came from an adult woman who had mild COVID-19 (a few samples of this study predate the infection). Cell type and time point are not known.

This clonotype was observed a handful of times. The chain carries TRBV5-1 and TRBJ2-6; D ambiguous. The CDR3 is made up of 12 amino acids. V shed 7 bases and J shed 0 bases, with 2 bases lying between them. Germline V gene sequence: CDR1 SGHRS, CDR2 YFSETQ. This chain's CDR3 is CASRSGANVLTF. The CDR3 DNA is TGCGCCAGCCGCTCTGGGGCCAACGTCCTGACTTTC.

The chain is built from TRBV28 and TRBJ1-1; TRBD1 agrees at 10 bases. The germline V gene has CDR1 MDHEN and CDR2 SYDVKM. The CDR3 runs 13 residues. J gave up 11 bases and V 2 bases, and 5 bases lay outside the gene matches. This chain's CDR3 is CASSLDRGLRAFF. CDR3 nucleotides: TGTGCCAGCAGTTTAGACAGGGGGCTGAGGGCTTTCTTT.

The CDR3 loop reads CASSQTAGGRFGELFF. The CDR3, as DNA: TGTGCCAGCAGCCAAACCGCGGGGGGGCGGTTCGGGGAGCTGTTTTTT. This chain uses TRBV3-1 with TRBJ2-2; 9 bases fit TRBD2. With 2 bases clipped from V and 7 bases from J, the junction kept 8 bases outside the gene matches. The CDR3 runs to 16 residues. Germline values: CDR1 LGHDT, CDR2 YNNKEL (reference sequence).

The chain employs TRBV7-2 and TRBJ2-5; D unresolved. Trimming cost V 0 bases and J 7 bases, with 24 bases left between them. This CDR3 is 18 amino acids long. Germline values: CDR1 SGHTA, CDR2 FQGNSA. The CDR3 loop is CASSLALSVDSTRGTQYF. Written as DNA, the CDR3 is TGTGCCAGCAGCTTAGCCCTCTCTGTTGATTCAACGCGAGGGACCCAGTACTTC.

This clonotype was detected only a few times. The chain carries TRBV5-4 and TRBJ2-1; D is undetermined. The CDR3 extends over 15 amino acids. Deletions cut 0 bases from V and 5 bases from J, with 12 bases between. Germline V gene lookup returns CDR1 SGHNT and CDR2 YYREEE (reference sequence). The CDR3 DNA is TGTGCCAGCAGCTTGGATGGTGCGACCCACAATGAGCAGTTCTTC. Its protein is CASSLDGATHNEQFF.

This clonotype was found a few times. This chain uses TRBV20-1 with TRBJ1-2, with a tentative D call TRBD1 (6 bases). The CDR3 is 13 amino acids. CDR1 is DFQATT and CDR2 is SNEGSKA in the germline V gene (reference sequence). V lost 6 bases, J lost 2 bases, and 13 bases lay in between. The CDR3 DNA reads as TGCAGTGCCGTACAGGGCCCGAACTATGGCTACACCTTC. The encoded protein is CSAVQGPNYGYTF.

The V and J genes are TRBV7-9 and TRBJ1-6; TRBD1 matches 10 bases. This CDR3 contains 12 residues. Germline V gene data show CDR1 as SEHNR and CDR2 as FQNEAQ (reference sequence). With 10 bases clipped from V and 8 bases from J, the junction kept 2 bases outside the gene matches. The DNA for the CDR3 is TGTGCCACCGGGACAGGGGATTCACCCCTCCACTTT. Translating gives CATGTGDSPLHF.

The gene calls are TRBV18 and TRBJ2-5, with 7 bases lining up with TRBD1. In germline, CDR1 is KGHSH, CDR2 LQKENI. V lost 1 base, J lost 2 bases, and 1 base stayed unmatched. The CDR3 length is 14 residues. CDR3 bases: TGTGCCAGCTCACCACGGACAGGTCAAGAGACCCAGTACTTC. It encodes CASSPRTGQETQYF. Filled out from reference TRBV18 and TRBJ2-5, the complete variable domain reads NAGVMQNPRHLVRRRGQEARLRCSPMKGHSHVYWYRQLPEEGLKFMVYLQKENIIDESGMPKERFSAEFPKEGPSILRIQQVVRGDSAAYFCASSPRTGQETQYFGPGTRLLVL.

This clonotype was seen ten or more times. The rearrangement uses TRBV15 and TRBJ2-7; D is possibly TRBD1 (6 bases). V dropped 0 bases and J dropped 5 bases, with 17 bases sitting between them. This CDR3 comprises 16 residues. CDR1 is LNHNV and CDR2 is YYDKDF in the germline V gene (reference sequence). The CDR3 here is CATSRDFQGPRDEQYF. The CDR3 nucleotides read TGTGCCACCAGCAGAGATTTTCAGGGGCCCCGGGACGAGCAGTACTTC.

The genes are TRBV6-2 or TRBV6-3 and TRBJ1-1; 8 bases are a match to TRBD1. Germline trimming cut 6 bases from V and 2 bases from J; bases unmatched to any gene: 11. The length of the CDR3 is 16 residues. Germline V CDR1 and CDR2: MNHEY, SVGEGT. The chain's CDR3 is CASRRGTGLKNTEAFF. The CDR3 nucleotides are TGTGCCAGCAGGCGAGGGACAGGCCTTAAAAACACTGAAGCTTTCTTT.

The V gene is TRBV25-1, the J gene TRBJ1-5; the D gene is possibly TRBD1 (6 bases). Trimming cost V 3 bases and J 0 bases, with 18 bases left between them. This CDR3 contains 18 residues. The germline CDR1 and CDR2 sequences are MGHDK and SYGVNS. This chain's CDR3 is CASSDPSRDTYSNQPQHF. In DNA, the CDR3 is TGTGCCAGCAGTGACCCTTCCCGGGACACTTATAGCAATCAGCCCCAGCATTTT.